The clone carrying this T cell receptor beta chain was recorded once. Its antigen is unidentified. This sample is part of a study of shared clonotypes between healthy human individuals. Study results and limitations: It was the non-shared clonotypes that had lower generation probabilities than clonotypes shared by all four donors.

J was trimmed by 5 bases and V by 5 bases; bases with no gene match: 7. This CDR3 has 15 residues. CDR1 and CDR2 (germline): MNHEY, SVGAGI. Donors included only healthy HIV-negative adults lacking recent acute infections or vaccinations. Sorted-subset replicate PCR reactions were performed with approximately 0.2 ug DNA, corresponding to roughly 27,000 T cell genomes. Method: immunoSEQ multiplex PCR; TCRdb's copy keeps in-frame clones and lacks some. The sample holds fewer than 1.8 million clones, approximately 98.5% seen once. This chain links TRBV6-5 with TRBJ2-7; 12 bases are shared with TRBD2. This TCR came from a man younger than 40 in good health. Material for sequencing was naive CD4+ T cells sorted from blood. Subset defined: CD45RA+ positively selected. CDR3 residues: CASSTLAGGLNEQYF. DNA of the CDR3: TGTGCCAGCAGTACCCTAGCGGGAGGGCTAAACGAGCAGTACTTC.